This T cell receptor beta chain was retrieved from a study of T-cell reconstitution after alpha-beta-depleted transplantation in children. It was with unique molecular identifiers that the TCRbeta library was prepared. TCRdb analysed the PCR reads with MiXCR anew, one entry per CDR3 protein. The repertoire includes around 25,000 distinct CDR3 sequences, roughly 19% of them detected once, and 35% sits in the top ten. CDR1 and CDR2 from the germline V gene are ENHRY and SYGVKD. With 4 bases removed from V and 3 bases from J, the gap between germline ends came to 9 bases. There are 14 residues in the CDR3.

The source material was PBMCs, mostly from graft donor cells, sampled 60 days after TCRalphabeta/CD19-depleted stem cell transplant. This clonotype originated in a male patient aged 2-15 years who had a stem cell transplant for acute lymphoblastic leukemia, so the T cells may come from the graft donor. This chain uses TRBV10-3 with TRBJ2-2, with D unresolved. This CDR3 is CAISVPADTGELFF. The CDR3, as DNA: TGTGCCATCAGTGTCCCCGCCGACACCGGGGAGCTGTTTTTT.